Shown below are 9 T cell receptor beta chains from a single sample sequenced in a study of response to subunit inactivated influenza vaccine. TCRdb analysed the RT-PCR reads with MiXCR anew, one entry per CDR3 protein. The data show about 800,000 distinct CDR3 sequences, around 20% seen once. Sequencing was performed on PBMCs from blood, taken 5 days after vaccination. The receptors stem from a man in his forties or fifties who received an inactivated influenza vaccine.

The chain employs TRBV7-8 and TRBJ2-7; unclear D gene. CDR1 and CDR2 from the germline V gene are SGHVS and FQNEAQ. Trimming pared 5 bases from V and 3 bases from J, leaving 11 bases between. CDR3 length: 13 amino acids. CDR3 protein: CASSRRQGYEQYF. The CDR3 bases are TGTGCCAGCAGCCGGAGACAAGGCTACGAGCAGTACTTC.

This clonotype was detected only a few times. CDR3 protein: CASSATGNSYNEQFF. CDR3 coding DNA: TGCGCCAGCAGCGCGACAGGGAACTCCTACAATGAGCAGTTCTTC. The chain is built from TRBV5-1 and TRBJ2-1; TRBD1 matches 7 bases. The V gene's germline CDR1 is SGHRS and CDR2 YFSETQ. V lost 4 bases and J lost 0; bases outside the gene matches: 4. CDR3 size: 15 residues.

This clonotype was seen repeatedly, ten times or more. CDR3 nucleotides: TGCAGTGCTAGAGACATCGACGCGGGGGAGACCCAGTACTTC. Translated, it gives CSARDIDAGETQYF. The gene calls are TRBV20-1 and TRBJ2-5; D might be TRBD2 (6 bases). V was cut by 0 bases and J by 5 bases, with 13 bases left in between. Germline V gene lookup returns CDR1 DFQATT and CDR2 SNEGSKA (reference sequence). The CDR3 sequence is 14 residues long.

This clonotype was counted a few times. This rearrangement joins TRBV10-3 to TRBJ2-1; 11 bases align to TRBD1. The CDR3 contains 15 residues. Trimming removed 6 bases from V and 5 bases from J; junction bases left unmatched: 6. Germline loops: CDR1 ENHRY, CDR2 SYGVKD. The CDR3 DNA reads TGTGCCATCAGGGGCCGGGACAGGGGGGACAATGAGCAGTTCTTC. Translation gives CAIRGRDRGDNEQFF.

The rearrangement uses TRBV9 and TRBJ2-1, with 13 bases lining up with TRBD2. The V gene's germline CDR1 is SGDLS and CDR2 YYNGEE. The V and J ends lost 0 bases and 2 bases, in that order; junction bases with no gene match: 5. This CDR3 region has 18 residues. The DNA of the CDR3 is TGTGCCAGCAGCGTAGAAGGGGGACTAGCGGGGCCCTACAATGAGCAGTTCTTC. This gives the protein CASSVEGGLAGPYNEQFF.

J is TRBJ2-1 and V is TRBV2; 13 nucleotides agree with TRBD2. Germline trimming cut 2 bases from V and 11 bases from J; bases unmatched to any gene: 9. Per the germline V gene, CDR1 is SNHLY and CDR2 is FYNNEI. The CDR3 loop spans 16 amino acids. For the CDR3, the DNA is TGTGCCAGCAGTGAACGACTAGCGGGAGGAGTTGCGCAGCAGTTCTTC. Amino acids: CASSERLAGGVAQQFF.

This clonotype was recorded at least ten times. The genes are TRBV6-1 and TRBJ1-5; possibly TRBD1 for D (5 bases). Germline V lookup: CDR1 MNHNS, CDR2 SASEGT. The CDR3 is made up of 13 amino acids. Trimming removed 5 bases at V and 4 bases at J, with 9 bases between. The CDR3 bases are TGTGCCAGCAGTAGGACACCTAATCAGCCCCAGCATTTT. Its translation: CASSRTPNQPQHF.

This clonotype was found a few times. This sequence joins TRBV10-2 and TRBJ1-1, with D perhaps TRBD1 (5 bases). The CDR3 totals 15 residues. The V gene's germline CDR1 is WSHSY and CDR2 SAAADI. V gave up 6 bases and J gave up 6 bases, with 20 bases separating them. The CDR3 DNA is TGCGCCAGCAGCGGACTAACCCAGGGTAACGCTGAAGCTTTCTTT. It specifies CASSGLTQGNAEAFF.

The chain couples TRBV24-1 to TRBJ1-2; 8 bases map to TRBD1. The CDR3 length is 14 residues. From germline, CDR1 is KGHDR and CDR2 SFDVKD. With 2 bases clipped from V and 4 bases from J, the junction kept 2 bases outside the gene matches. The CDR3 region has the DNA TGTGCCACCAGTGATTCAGGGACAGGCTATGGCTACACCTTC. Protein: CATSDSGTGYGYTF.